Below are 23 T cell receptor beta chains sequenced from a single sample in a study of identifying expanded T cells in peripheral blood. Libraries were prepared by immunoSEQ multiplex PCR; TCRdb keeps only in-frame clonotypes and omits some of them. The data show around 56,000 clones, around 83% seen once. Specimen: blood. These receptors were taken from a person aged 18 to 70 in good health.

This clone was observed a single time. This chain uses TRBV10-3 with TRBJ2-7; tentative D call: TRBD2 (6 bases). The CDR3 spans 15 residues. Germline CDR1 ENHRY, CDR2 SYGVKD. V gave up 4 bases and J gave up 4 bases, with 17 bases separating them. This CDR3 is CAISGASDRRYEQYF. CDR3 DNA: TGTGCCATCAGTGGGGCTAGCGACCGGAGATACGAGCAGTACTTC.

This chain uses TRBV28 with TRBJ2-7; 9 bases match TRBD1. J gave up 5 bases and V 4 bases, and 9 bases lay outside the gene matches. The CDR3 runs to 15 residues. In germline, CDR1 is MDHEN, CDR2 SYDVKM. The CDR3 DNA reads as TGTGCCAGCAGTTCAACCGGGACAGGGCGCAACGAGCAGTACTTC. Protein product: CASSSTGTGRNEQYF.

The rearrangement links TRBV27 to TRBJ1-2; tentatively, D is TRBD1 (5 bases). The CDR3 totals 13 residues. The V end was cut by 3 bases, the J end by 8 bases, with 13 bases between. CDR1 and CDR2 (germline): MNHEY, SMNVEV (reference sequence). The CDR3 here is CASSFSKGTGYTF. The CDR3 DNA follows: TGTGCCAGCAGTTTTTCTAAAGGGACGGGCTACACCTTC.

The CDR3 nucleotides read TGTGCGGGGGAGGGAATGAGAGGAAAACTGTTTTTT. Translating gives CAGEGMRGKLFF. The J gene is TRBJ1-4, the V gene TRBV6-6; D perhaps matches TRBD1 (5 bases). Germline loops: CDR1 MNHNY, CDR2 SVGAGI (reference sequence). CDR3 length equals 12 residues.

The gene calls are TRBV5-1 and TRBJ1-2; 9 nucleotides line up with TRBD1. The junction had 8 bases not matched to a gene; V was cut back by 4 bases and J by 7 bases. The CDR3 totals 14 residues. Per the germline V gene, CDR1 is SGHRS and CDR2 is YFSETQ. The CDR3 is CASSPDRGLGGYTF. The DNA of the CDR3 is TGCGCCAGCAGCCCGGACAGGGGATTAGGTGGCTACACCTTC.

J is TRBJ1-1 and V is TRBV10-1, with 8 bases aligning to TRBD1. The CDR3 runs to 14 residues. Trimming cost V 0 bases and J 7 bases; bases outside gene matches: 4. Germline CDR1 is WNHNN and CDR2 is SYGVQD (reference sequence). The CDR3 nucleotides are TGCGCCAGCAGTGAGTCTGGCAGGGGGCATGAAGCTTTCTTT. Amino acid sequence: CASSESGRGHEAFF.

J is TRBJ2-3 and V is TRBV12-5, with 7 nucleotides matching TRBD1. Germline V gives CDR1 LGHNT, CDR2 FRNRAP. The CDR3 runs to 14 residues. The junction had 5 bases not matched to a gene; V was cut back by 6 bases and J by 2 bases. CDR3 coding DNA: TGTGCTAGTGGCCGGGACAGCCACACAGATACGCAGTATTTT. Protein sequence: CASGRDSHTDTQYF. Supplemented by reference TRBV12-5 and TRBJ2-3, the full variable domain reads DARVTQTPRHKVTEMGQEVTMRCQPILGHNTVFWYRQTMMQGLELLAYFRNRAPLDDSGMPKDRFSAEMPDATLATLKIQPSEPRDSAVYFCASGRDSHTDTQYFGPGTRLTVL.

The genes are TRBV6-1 and TRBJ1-2; TRBD1 matches 8 bases. J lost 7 bases, V lost 0 bases, and 4 bases had no gene match. The germline V gene encodes CDR1 MNHNS and CDR2 SASEGT. The CDR3 has 14 amino acids. The CDR3 protein is CASSEARGRGGYTF. The CDR3 DNA follows: TGTGCCAGCAGTGAAGCCAGGGGGCGAGGTGGCTACACCTTC.

This chain joins TRBV9 and TRBJ2-5; 8 bases match TRBD2. The germline V gene has CDR1 SGDLS and CDR2 YYNGEE. With V trimmed by 0 bases and J by 4 bases, 5 bases remained unmatched. This CDR3 is 15 amino acids long. CDR3 sequence reads: CASSVVGGLGETQYF. CDR3 nucleotide sequence: TGTGCCAGCAGCGTAGTGGGGGGACTAGGAGAGACCCAGTACTTC.

This clone is categorized as medium-sized. The chain combines TRBV2 with TRBJ2-7; D unresolved. Germline V lookup: CDR1 SNHLY, CDR2 FYNNEI. The V end lost 3 bases, the J end lost 3 bases, and 9 bases lay between the germline ends. This CDR3 region has 13 residues. The CDR3 region is CASSEWHLYEQYF. The CDR3 DNA follows: TGTGCCAGCAGTGAGTGGCACCTCTACGAGCAGTACTTC.

CDR3 in amino acids: CASSVSPGGLNEKLFF. The CDR3 DNA sequence: TGTGCCAGCAGCGTTAGTCCAGGGGGTCTTAATGAAAAACTGTTTTTT. The chain joins TRBV9 to TRBJ1-4, with 7 nucleotides matching TRBD1. V dropped 2 bases and J dropped 4; count of bases not matched to a gene: 8. The CDR3 length is 16 residues. The germline V gene encodes CDR1 SGDLS and CDR2 YYNGEE.

By its share, this clone is medium-sized. V usage is TRBV6-5 and J usage is TRBJ1-1; 8 positions match TRBD1. The CDR3 length is 13 residues. CDR1 and CDR2 from the germline V gene are MNHEY and SVGAGI. With V trimmed by 5 bases and J by 8 bases, 7 bases remained unmatched. CDR3 protein: CASSRPGQGEAFF. DNA of the CDR3: TGTGCCAGCAGTCGACCTGGACAGGGCGAAGCTTTCTTT.

This chain links TRBV7-8 with TRBJ1-1, with D maybe TRBD1 (6 bases). V gave up 5 bases and J gave up 7 bases, with 14 bases separating them. CDR1 and CDR2 from the germline V gene are SGHVS and FQNEAQ. The CDR3 consists of 13 residues. The CDR3: CASSRGGALEAFF. The CDR3 DNA follows: TGTGCCAGCAGCCGTGGGGGGGCCCTTGAAGCTTTCTTT.

As to this clone: Other nucleotide sequences from this sample produce the same CDR3. In nucleotides, the CDR3 is TGTGCCAGCAGCCTAGGACAGGGGAGGACTGAAGCTTTCTTT. Its translation is CASSLGQGRTEAFF. The chain combines TRBV7-9 with TRBJ1-1; 9 bases agree with TRBD1. V shed 5 bases and J 5 bases; nucleotides not matched to a gene: 6. The CDR3 is 14 amino acids. The germline V gene has CDR1 SEHNR and CDR2 FQNEAQ (reference sequence).

The chain employs TRBV5-1 and TRBJ2-7; 7 nucleotides align to TRBD1. Germline V gives CDR1 SGHRS, CDR2 YFSETQ. V was pared by 1 base and J by 5 bases, with 6 bases of the junction left unmatched. CDR3 length: 14 amino acids. The CDR3, as DNA: TGCGCCAGCAGCTTGAGAGGGGGCTTTCACGAGCAGTACGTC. Amino acid sequence: CASSLRGGFHEQYV.

The genes are TRBV5-1 and TRBJ2-1, with a weak D call TRBD2 (6 bases). The ends were cut back, 2 bases at V and 8 bases at J, with 14 bases in the middle. CDR1 SGHRS and CDR2 YFSETQ come from the germline V gene. The CDR3 is 14 amino acids. The CDR3 coding sequence is TGCGCCAGCAGCTTTGGGGGGAGCTTAGATGAGCAGTTCTTC. It encodes CASSFGGSLDEQFF. Full variable domain (outside the CDR3, taken from reference TRBV5-1 and TRBJ2-1): KAGVTQTPRYLIKTRGQQVTLSCSPISGHRSVSWYQQTPGQGLQFLFEYFSETQRNKGNFPGRFSGRQFSNSRSEMNVSTLELGDSALYLCASSFGGSLDEQFFGPGTRLTVL.

The CDR3 DNA reads as TGTGCCAGCAGCCAAGGGAGCTACGGTGGCTACACCTTC. Its protein is CASSQGSYGGYTF. The chain uses TRBV14 and TRBJ1-2; D is unresolved. V shed 1 base and J shed 7 bases, with 10 bases lying between them. Germline V CDR1 and CDR2: SGHDN, FVKESK. The CDR3 runs to 13 residues.

The V and J genes are TRBV5-1 and TRBJ1-2; no reliable D call. Trimming removed 3 bases at V and 2 bases at J, with 11 bases between. From germline, CDR1 is SGHRS and CDR2 YFSETQ. This CDR3 is 14 amino acids long. The DNA of the CDR3 is TGCGCCAGCAGCTCCGCGGGTGACAACTATGGCTACACCTTC. It is translated as CASSSAGDNYGYTF. Full variable domain (remainder filled in from reference TRBV5-1 and TRBJ1-2): KAGVTQTPRYLIKTRGQQVTLSCSPISGHRSVSWYQQTPGQGLQFLFEYFSETQRNKGNFPGRFSGRQFSNSRSEMNVSTLELGDSALYLCASSSAGDNYGYTFGSGTRLTVV.

The chain carries TRBV5-1 and TRBJ1-1; 8 nucleotides match TRBD1. Germline V gene lookup returns CDR1 SGHRS and CDR2 YFSETQ. The CDR3 totals 16 residues. V shed 5 bases and J 0 bases; nucleotides not matched to a gene: 9. CDR3 region: CASRWTGFPMNTEAFF. CDR3 in DNA: TGCGCCAGCAGATGGACAGGGTTCCCCATGAACACTGAAGCTTTCTTT.

The CDR3 region has the DNA TGTGCCAGCAGTGGAATAGCGGGGGGCGTCCAGTATTTT. Amino acid sequence: CASSGIAGGVQYF. The V call is TRBV6-4, the J call TRBJ2-3; 10 nucleotides line up with TRBD2. The CDR3 sequence is 13 residues long. Germline CDR1 and CDR2: MRHNA and SNTAGT. With 4 bases clipped from V and 12 bases from J, the junction kept 7 bases outside the gene matches.

The chain joins TRBV6-1 to TRBJ1-1; D is undetermined. Germline CDR1 is MNHNS and CDR2 is SASEGT. Trimming removed 3 bases from V and 3 bases from J, with 8 bases in between. The CDR3 consists of 13 residues. CDR3 sequence reads: CASSEAFHTEAFF. The CDR3 bases are TGTGCCAGCAGTGAGGCATTCCACACTGAAGCTTTCTTT.

This clone was seen a single time. The chain carries TRBV7-8 and TRBJ2-5; the match to TRBD2 covers 10 bases. J was trimmed by 2 bases and V by 1 base; bases with no gene match: 4. CDR1 and CDR2 (germline): SGHVS, FQNEAQ. This CDR3 spans 16 amino acids. CDR3 coding DNA: TGTGCCAGCAGCTTAGTGTTAGCGGGGGGACAAGAGACCCAGTACTTC. Translated: CASSLVLAGGQETQYF.

The chain joins TRBV6-5 to TRBJ1-1; a weak D match, TRBD1 (5 bases). The germline CDR1 and CDR2 sequences are MNHEY and SVGAGI. Trimming took off 7 bases at V and 2 bases at J, with 17 bases between the two ends. The CDR3 loop spans 15 amino acids. The CDR3 bases are TGTGCCAGCACCCAAACTAACGGGGCTAACACTGAAGCTTTCTTT. Its translation is CASTQTNGANTEAFF.